Listed below are T cell receptor beta chains from one sample, sequenced in a study of T-cell reconstitution after alpha-beta-depleted transplantation in children. TCRdb reanalysed the PCR reads using MiXCR and keeps one entry per CDR3 protein. This table has some 300,000 distinct CDR3 sequences, 7.5% to 9% appearing once. The material sequenced was peripheral blood, taken 360 days after TCRalphabeta/CD19-depleted stem cell transplant. The source is a female patient aged 2-9 years who had a stem cell transplant for Fanconi anemia, so the T cells may come from the graft donor. The CDR3 runs from the conserved cysteine through the conserved F or W. A D gene is named only where the DNA matches it firmly. Only part of the rows carry a size: once, few, many, or a class if the clone is expanded.

J | size | D | V | DNA | CDR3
TRBJ1-1 | NA | TRBD1 | TRBV5-1 | TGCGCCAGCAGCCCGGGACAGGGGGGGGTCGGAGGGACTGAAGCTTTCTTT | CASSPGQGGVGGTEAFF
TRBJ2-7 | many | TRBD1 | TRBV6-1 | TGTGCCAGCTCGCCAAACACCGGGACAGGGAACCACGAGCAGTACTTC | CASSPNTGTGNHEQYF
TRBJ2-1 | NA | TRBD1 | TRBV7-2 | TGTGCCAGCAGCTTATACCCCGGGACAGGGGGCGATGAGCAGTTCTTC | CASSLYPGTGGDEQFF
TRBJ2-3 | many | NA | TRBV29-1 | TGCAGCGTTGGGGAAGAGGTATACACAGATACGCAGTATTTT | CSVGEEVYTDTQYF
TRBJ2-2 | many | NA | TRBV10-3 | TGTGCCATCAGTGAGCTCTCCATGAACACCGGGGAGCTGTTTTTT | CAISELSMNTGELFF
TRBJ1-6 | few | NA | TRBV19 | TGTGCCAGTAGTATTCGACGGGCGGATTCACCCCTCCACTTT | CASSIRRADSPLHF
TRBJ2-6 | NA | NA | TRBV5-1 | TGCGCCAGCCACAGCTCTGGGGCCAACGTCCTGACTTTC | CASHSSGANVLTF
TRBJ2-1 | many | TRBD2 | TRBV7-2 | TGTGCCAGCAGCTTATTAGTCGGGAGGAGCATTAATGAGCAGTTCTTC | CASSLLVGRSINEQFF
TRBJ2-1 | many | TRBD1 | TRBV28 | TGTGCCAGCAGAAGACCGGGACAGATATACAATGAGCAGTTCTTC | CASRRPGQIYNEQFF
TRBJ2-5 | NA | TRBD2 | TRBV4-1 | TGCGCCAGCAGCGCTCGACTAGCGGGGGGGGAGACCCAGTACTTC | CASSARLAGGETQYF
TRBJ1-5 | NA | TRBD1 | TRBV6-1 | TGTGCCAGCAGCACCGACAGGGGCGCTTCCCGCAATCAGCCCCAGCATTTT | CASSTDRGASRNQPQHF
TRBJ2-1 | many | NA | TRBV20-1 | TGCAGTGCTAGAGACCCCGGAGGGGGGCAGTCCTACAATGAGCAGTTCTTC | CSARDPGGGQSYNEQFF
TRBJ1-6 | few | NA | TRBV18 | TGTGCCAGCTCTCCGAGACAGGTCACGACCTCACCCCTCCACTTT | CASSPRQVTTSPLHF
TRBJ2-2 | many | NA | TRBV5-1 | TGCGCCAGCAGCTTGGCCGACACCGGGGAGCTGTTTTTT | CASSLADTGELFF
TRBJ2-6 | few | NA | TRBV10-3 | TGTGCCATCACTAAATGGACCCCAGCCGGGGCTCACGGGGCCAACGTCCTGACTTTC | CAITKWTPAGAHGANVLTF
TRBJ1-3 | few | NA | TRBV5-1 | TGCGCCAGCAGAAAAGACCCGACGGGAAACACCATATATTTT | CASRKDPTGNTIYF
TRBJ1-6 | few | NA | TRBV27 | TGTGCCAGCAGTCTCCAGGGACTTTATTCACCCCTCCACTTT | CASSLQGLYSPLHF
TRBJ2-7 | NA | NA | TRBV20-1 | TGCAGTGCTAGTGTCCGTTACGAGCAGTACTTC | CSASVRYEQYF
TRBJ2-3 | many | NA | TRBV9 | TGTGCCAGCAGCGCCCCTGAAGTCGCGGGGGCGAGCACAGATACGCAGTATTTT | CASSAPEVAGASTDTQYF
TRBJ1-6 | many | NA | TRBV6-4 | TGTGCCAGCAGTGTGGGGCGGAATTCACCCCTCCACTTT | CASSVGRNSPLHF
TRBJ1-5 | few | NA | TRBV19 | TGTGCCAGTAGCCTCCGGGAGGAAACTAATCAGCCCCAGCATTTT | CASSLREETNQPQHF
TRBJ1-2 | many | NA | TRBV20-1 | TGCAGTGCTCGCTTCGTGGGTGGCTACACCTTC | CSARFVGGYTF
TRBJ2-7 | NA | TRBD2 | TRBV15 | TGTGCCACCAGCAGCCGCGGGGGGGCCTACGAGCAGTACTTC | CATSSRGGAYEQYF
TRBJ2-2 | NA | TRBD1 | TRBV6-1 | TGTGCCAGCAGTGAAGTAGGGACAGGGCAATCCACCGGGGAGCTGTTTTTT | CASSEVGTGQSTGELFF
TRBJ1-1 | few | NA | TRBV11-2 | TGTGCCAGCAGCTTAGGCGCCGACAGTTATGAAGCTTTCTTT | CASSLGADSYEAFF
TRBJ2-7 | NA | TRBD1 | TRBV7-6 | TGTGCCAGCAGCTTAGAACCGGGACAGGGCATTAACGAGCAGTACTTC | CASSLEPGQGINEQYF
TRBJ2-2 | NA | TRBD1 | TRBV5-1 | TGCGCCAGCACCTTGGGCAGGGGGCCCGGGGAGCTGTTTTTT | CASTLGRGPGELFF
TRBJ2-3 | NA | NA | TRBV28 | TGTGCCAGCAGGACACCATACCGGGACACAAGCACAGATACGCAGTATTTT | CASRTPYRDTSTDTQYF
TRBJ2-1 | NA | TRBD1 | TRBV7-9 | TGTGCCAGCAGCTTAACGGGGGACAGGGTCTTCGATGAGCAGTTCTTC | CASSLTGDRVFDEQFF
TRBJ2-3 | many | NA | TRBV29-1 | TGCAGCGTTGGTTGGACGGTATACACAGATACGCAGTATTTT | CSVGWTVYTDTQYF
TRBJ1-1 | many | NA | TRBV5-1 | TGCGCCAGCAGCTTGGGGGACACTGAAGCTTTCTTT | CASSLGDTEAFF
TRBJ2-3 | many | TRBD1 | TRBV10-3 | TGTGCCATCAAGGACAGGATAAGGGCAGATACGCAGTATTTT | CAIKDRIRADTQYF
TRBJ1-2 | few | TRBD1 | TRBV20-1 | TGCAGTGCGCCGAGAGGGGGCTACTATGGCTACACCTTC | CSAPRGGYYGYTF
TRBJ2-1 | many | TRBD2 | TRBV7-9 | TGTGCCAGCAGCCCCCTTTTAGCGGGGGGTGACCATGAGCAGTTCTTC | CASSPLLAGGDHEQFF
TRBJ2-2 | NA | TRBD2 | TRBV5-1 | TGCGCCAGCAGCTATCTAGCGGGAGTAGTCACCGGGGAGCTGTTTTTT | CASSYLAGVVTGELFF
TRBJ2-7 | NA | NA | TRBV28 | TGTGCCAGCAGTCCCCTGGGAGGGACAACATACTCCTACGAGCAGTACTTC | CASSPLGGTTYSYEQYF
TRBJ1-5 | NA | TRBD1 | TRBV6-1 | TGTGCCAGCAGTGTTAGGGGGCGCGATCAGCCCCAGCATTTT | CASSVRGRDQPQHF
TRBJ1-2 | many | NA | TRBV15 | TGTGCCACCAGCAGAGATGGGGGCGGCTATGGCTACACCTTC | CATSRDGGGYGYTF
TRBJ1-2 | many | TRBD1 | TRBV10-3 | TGTGCCATCAGTGCGCCGGGACAGGGGATCGCCTTC | CAISAPGQGIAF
TRBJ2-1 | NA | TRBD2 | TRBV20-1 | TGCAGTGCTAGATTAGCGGGGGGTTACTACAATGAGCAGTTCTTC | CSARLAGGYYNEQFF
TRBJ2-3 | few | TRBD2 | TRBV5-1 | TGCGCCAGCAGCCATCTAACTAGCGGGGGCACAGATACGCAGTATTTT | CASSHLTSGGTDTQYF
TRBJ2-2 | many | TRBD2 | TRBV7-8 | TGTGCCAGCAGCAGACGGGACTACCCGGGAGGGCTGTTTTTT | CASSRRDYPGGLFF
TRBJ2-5 | NA | NA | TRBV9 | TGTGCCAGCAGCGTAGGAGGCCGACAGGGAGGGCAAGAGACCCAGTACTTC | CASSVGGRQGGQETQYF
TRBJ2-5 | many | NA | TRBV20-1 | TGCAGTGCTCCCGAGCGGCTTACGACACAAGAGACCCAGTACTTC | CSAPERLTTQETQYF
TRBJ2-6 | few | NA | TRBV21-1 | TGTGCCAGCAGCAAAGCTTTGACCGACAGGGTTGAGACTAGAAGGTTCTCTGGGGCCAACGTCCTGACTTTC | CASSKALTDRVETRRFSGANVLTF
TRBJ2-1 | few | TRBD2 | TRBV11-1 | TGTGCCAGCAGCTACCACACCGGGACTAGCGGGACGGATGAGCAGTTCTTC | CASSYHTGTSGTDEQFF
TRBJ1-6 | many | NA | TRBV7-2 | TGTGCCAGCAGCTTAGCTCCGATAAATTCACCCCTCCACTTT | CASSLAPINSPLHF
TRBJ1-2 | many | NA | TRBV18 | TGTGCCAGCTCACCAGCTCCAACTAACTATGGCTACACCTTC | CASSPAPTNYGYTF
TRBJ2-1 | many | NA | TRBV16 | TGTGCCAGCAGCCAAGTCAGGGAAGGTGAGCAGTTCTTC | CASSQVREGEQFF
TRBJ1-1 | many | NA | TRBV5-1 | TGCGCCAGCAGTTTAAACGGAGTGGGAGGCACTGAAGCTTTCTTT | CASSLNGVGGTEAFF